These T cell receptor beta chains were read from a single sample in a study of identical twins. TCRdb re-called the 5' RACE reads with MiXCR, one entry per CDR3 protein. The sample records 1.5 million to 2 million distinct CDR3 sequences, 25% to 35% being singletons. Sequencing was done on a sample of cord blood. Receptors were obtained from a newborn girl in good health. Each CDR3 is given with its conserved first and last residue. D genes are given only for firm matches. Only part of the rows carry a size: once, few, many, or a class if the clone is expanded.

J | V | size | D | DNA | CDR3
TRBJ2-3 | TRBV20-1 | few | TRBD1 | TGCAGTGCTAGAGCGCCCCGGGACAGGGTCACAGATACGCAGTATTTT | CSARAPRDRVTDTQYF
TRBJ2-2 | TRBV20-1 | few | TRBD2 | TGCAGTGCTAGGTCTTTAGCGGGAGACACCGGGGAGCTGTTTTTT | CSARSLAGDTGELFF
TRBJ2-1 | TRBV14 | . | . | TGTGCCAGCAGCCAAGTGAGATTTAATGAGCAGTTCTTC | CASSQVRFNEQFF
TRBJ2-1 | TRBV9 | . | TRBD1 | TGTGCCAGCAGCGTAGGGGGACAGGGAGGCTTCAATGAGCAGGTCTTC | CASSVGGQGGFNEQVF
TRBJ1-1 | TRBV20-1 | few | TRBD1 | TGCAGTGCTAGAGATCGGGGGACAGGGAGGACTGAAGCTTTCTTT | CSARDRGTGRTEAFF
TRBJ2-7 | TRBV3-1 | many | . | TGTGCCAGCAGCCAAGATGTGGAGGGGCTATACGAGCAGTACTTC | CASSQDVEGLYEQYF
TRBJ2-2 | TRBV27 | . | . | TGTGCCAGCAGTGGGTACACCGGGGAGCTGTTTTTT | CASSGYTGELFF
TRBJ2-1 | TRBV11-2 | many | TRBD1 | TGTGCCAGCAGCAGATCCTTCGGGACAGGGGGCAATGAGCAGTTCTTC | CASSRSFGTGGNEQFF
TRBJ2-5 | TRBV7-9 | many | . | TGTGCCAGCAGCTTTTTCAACGCCCCCCAAGAGACCCAGTACTTC | CASSFFNAPQETQYF
TRBJ2-2 | TRBV10-3 | . | . | TGTGCCATCAGTGACAACCCGAACACCGGGGAGCTGTTTTTT | CAISDNPNTGELFF
TRBJ2-5 | TRBV24-1 | few | . | TGTGCCACCAGTGATCTTGCTAGGGGGGAAGAGACCCAGTACTTC | CATSDLARGEETQYF
TRBJ2-3 | TRBV11-2 | . | . | TGTGCCAGCAGCCTGCGGTCTGGCCCCCGCGTCGAACCTAGCACAGATACGCAGTATTTT | CASSLRSGPRVEPSTDTQYF
TRBJ1-6 | TRBV5-1 | once | TRBD1 | TGCGCCAGCAGCTTAGAGGGGGCGACCTCACCCCTCCACTTT | CASSLEGATSPLHF
TRBJ2-3 | TRBV4-1 | . | . | TGCGCCAGCAGCCAAGATCCCACTAGCACAGATACGCAGTATTTT | CASSQDPTSTDTQYF
TRBJ2-5 | TRBV18 | . | . | TGTGCCAGCTCACCACGTTCCCGAAGCAACAATGAGCAGTACTTC | CASSPRSRSNNEQYF
TRBJ2-1 | TRBV9 | . | TRBD1 | TGTGCCAGCAGCGGCAAACAGGGGGGAGGCTACAATGAGCAGTTCTTC | CASSGKQGGGYNEQFF
TRBJ2-7 | TRBV6-5 | . | . | TGTGCCAGCAGTTACTACCGGGACCTTCACCCGTACGAGCAGTACTTC | CASSYYRDLHPYEQYF
TRBJ1-5 | TRBV28 | . | . | TGTGCCAGCAGTTTAGGGGGCTGGATAGTTTATAGCAATCAGCCCCAGCATTTT | CASSLGGWIVYSNQPQHF
TRBJ2-7 | TRBV20-1 | few | TRBD2 | TGCAGTGCTCTATCCGGGACTAGCGGGCAATCCTACGAGCAGTACTTC | CSALSGTSGQSYEQYF
TRBJ2-1 | TRBV11-2 | . | . | TGTGCCAGCAGCGTTACGGGACTCCTAAGCTCCTACAATGAGCAGTTCTTC | CASSVTGLLSSYNEQFF
TRBJ1-4 | TRBV20-1 | . | . | TGCAGTGCTGATAGGGACTCTACTAATGAAAAACTGTTTTTT | CSADRDSTNEKLFF
TRBJ1-1 | TRBV30 | . | TRBD1 | TGTGCCTGGCGAACAGGGGTGCACACTGAAGCTTTCTTT | CAWRTGVHTEAFF
TRBJ1-1 | TRBV20-1 | . | . | TGCAGTGCTAGCCGGGGGGCCAGGATTGAAGCTTTCTTT | CSASRGARIEAFF
TRBJ2-5 | TRBV6-1 | . | TRBD2 | TGTGCCAGCAAGGATGGGCTAGCGGGACGTCGGGAGCAGTACTTC | CASKDGLAGRREQYF
TRBJ1-2 | TRBV6-1 | . | . | TGTGCCAGCAGTGAATCTAGTGGCTACACCTTC | CASSESSGYTF
TRBJ2-5 | TRBV20-1 | . | . | TGCAGTGCTAGGGTAGGCCGAGAGACCCAGTACTTC | CSARVGRETQYF
TRBJ2-4 | TRBV19 | . | . | TGTGCCAGTAGTATGGGGGCATCCCTCGCCAAAAACATTCAGTACTTC | CASSMGASLAKNIQYF
TRBJ2-4 | TRBV20-1 | . | . | TGCAGTGCTAGAGTCCCCGATTCGGGCGAGCGGTACTTC | CSARVPDSGERYF